Presented here are 31 T cell receptor beta chains from one specimen sequenced in a study of blood T cells in healthy people across ages. Primed by a sample-barcoded 5' primer and a J-beta primer mix, a second PCR proceeded for about 6 to 11 cycles. TCRdb reprocessed the 5' RACE reads via MiXCR and lists one record per CDR3 protein. The sample holds 450,000 to 600,000 distinct CDR3 sequences, about 25% seen once. The same sample was also used in a study of T cells of mothers and their children.

Specimen: blood. The receptors were sampled from a boy aged 2 to 10 in good health.

The table lists this clonotype with a few counts. The CDR3 region has the DNA TGTGCCAGCAGCGGTCGGATAGGGGGCTCTGGGGCCAACGTCCTGACTTTC. This gives the protein CASSGRIGGSGANVLTF. This chain connects TRBV3-1 to TRBJ2-6; maybe TRBD1 (6 bases). The V gene's germline CDR1 is LGHDT and CDR2 YNNKEL (reference sequence). The CDR3 totals 17 residues. V lost 5 bases and J lost 0, with 14 bases in between.

On this clonotype: Relative to the germline gene, one junction end is altered; a read error may explain this. The gene calls are TRBV5-6 and TRBJ2-3, with D uncertain. This CDR3 region has 11 residues. From germline, CDR1 is SGHDT and CDR2 YYEEEE. CDR3 in amino acids: CAGSLRDTQYF. DNA of the CDR3: TGTGCCGGCAGCCTGCGAGATACGCAGTATTTT.

The gene calls are TRBV7-9 and TRBJ2-1; possible D gene TRBD2, 6 bases. The J call is doubtful: the DNA matches TRBJ2-7 better. The CDR3 has 16 amino acids. In germline, CDR1 is SEHNR, CDR2 FQNEAQ (reference sequence). Here the CDR3 DNA reads TGTGCCAGCAGCTTAGGAGGGACTGGGGGATTCTACGAGCAGTACTTC. Its protein product is CASSLGGTGGFYEQYF.

This clonotype was counted between two and nine times. This sequence joins TRBV14 and TRBJ2-5; D perhaps matches TRBD2 (5 bases). The CDR3 contains 15 residues. Germline V lookup: CDR1 SGHDN, CDR2 FVKESK. V was pared by 6 bases and J by 4 bases, with 18 bases between. CDR3 coding DNA: TGTGCCAGCAGTCCCCAGGCTTTGGGGAGAGAGACCCAGTACTTC. As protein: CASSPQALGRETQYF.

The chain joins TRBV6-5 to TRBJ1-3, with D maybe TRBD1 (5 bases). CDR3 length equals 14 residues. CDR1 and CDR2 (germline): MNHEY, SVGAGI. Trimming took off 2 bases at V and 0 bases at J, with 5 bases between the two ends. The CDR3 sequence is CASSYGASGNTIYF. The DNA for the CDR3 is TGTGCCAGCAGTTACGGGGCCTCTGGAAACACCATATATTTT.

The V gene is TRBV7-8, the J gene TRBJ2-7, with D maybe TRBD2 (6 bases). The germline CDR1 and CDR2 sequences are SGHVS and FQNEAQ. Trimming pared 4 bases from V and 2 bases from J, leaving 12 bases between. The CDR3 is made up of 14 amino acids. The DNA of the CDR3 is TGTGCCAGCAGCTGGGAGGCTTCCACCTACGAGCAGTACTTC. Protein product: CASSWEASTYEQYF.

V is TRBV7-2 and J is TRBJ2-4; the D gene is possibly TRBD1 (6 bases). From germline, CDR1 is SGHTA and CDR2 FQGNSA. With 5 bases removed from V and 2 bases from J, the gap between germline ends came to 16 bases. CDR3 length equals 16 residues. The CDR3 DNA sequence: TGTGCCAGCAGCCTACCCAGGGGTGGATCCAAAAACATTCAGTACTTC. Amino acids: CASSLPRGGSKNIQYF.

Many counts were recorded for this clonotype. This CDR3 is CASSLTAIKETQYF. The CDR3 DNA follows: TGTGCCAGCAGCCTGACAGCTATTAAAGAGACCCAGTACTTC. The chain joins TRBV7-6 to TRBJ2-5; maybe TRBD1 (5 bases). Looked up from germline, CDR1 is SGHVS and CDR2 is FNYEAQ. V lost 5 bases, J lost 3 bases, and 13 bases lay in between. This CDR3 contains 14 residues.

This clonotype was seen only a few times. The genes are TRBV7-8 and TRBJ2-4; D is undetermined. The ends were cut back, 0 bases at V and 8 bases at J, with 11 bases in the middle. This CDR3 has 14 amino acids. Germline assignment: CDR1 SGHVS and CDR2 FQNEAQ. The CDR3 sequence: CASSLANPGDIQYF. DNA for the CDR3: TGTGCCAGCAGCTTAGCTAATCCAGGCGACATTCAGTACTTC.

J is TRBJ2-2 and V is TRBV20-1; D is perhaps TRBD1 (6 bases). CDR1 and CDR2 from the germline V gene are DFQATT and SNEGSKA (reference sequence). This CDR3 region has 15 residues. V shed 6 bases and J shed 4 bases, with 18 bases lying between them. The chain's CDR3 is CSARDWGRITGELFF. In DNA form, the CDR3 reads TGCAGTGCGCGAGACTGGGGGCGCATCACCGGGGAGCTGTTTTTT.

V is TRBV6-5 and J is TRBJ1-1; D is perhaps TRBD1 (6 bases). The germline V and J ends were trimmed by 2 bases and 2 bases, with 18 bases remaining between them. Per germline, CDR1 MNHEY and CDR2 SVGAGI. This CDR3 spans 17 amino acids. The CDR3 region is CASSYMGGAWKNTEAFF. The CDR3 DNA follows: TGTGCCAGCAGTTACATGGGGGGCGCGTGGAAAAACACTGAAGCTTTCTTT.

This clonotype was picked up a small number of times. The chain uses TRBV5-1 and TRBJ2-6, with D tentatively TRBD1 (6 bases). From germline, CDR1 is SGHRS and CDR2 YFSETQ. The CDR3 is 17 residues long. Trimming cost V 6 bases and J 2 bases, with 18 bases left between them. CDR3 nucleotide sequence: TGCGCCAGCACCCTGAGTCCACAGGGCCCTGGGGCCAACGTCCTGACTTTC. Protein: CASTLSPQGPGANVLTF.

This clonotype was picked up a small number of times. The V call is TRBV6-1, the J call TRBJ1-5, with D hard to call. The germline V gene has CDR1 MNHNS and CDR2 SASEGT. V was cut by 7 bases and J by 0 bases, with 10 bases left in between. CDR3 length: 14 residues. The DNA of the CDR3 is TGTGCCAGCACCCAAGAGTATAGCAATCAGCCCCAGCATTTT. Protein: CASTQEYSNQPQHF.

This clonotype came up a few times. The chain is built from TRBV12-3 or TRBV12-4 and TRBJ2-1; 9 bases agree with TRBD2. CDR3 size: 16 residues. J gave up 2 bases and V 3 bases, and 5 bases lay outside the gene matches. The CDR3 here is CASSLTSGMAYNEQFF. CDR3 nucleotides: TGTGCCAGCAGTTTGACTAGCGGTATGGCCTACAATGAGCAGTTCTTC.

The V call is TRBV10-3, the J call TRBJ2-1, with 11 bases aligning to TRBD1. The length of the CDR3 is 21 residues. V was pared by 6 bases and J by 2 bases, with 21 bases of the junction left unmatched. Germline loops: CDR1 ENHRY, CDR2 SYGVKD. This chain's CDR3 is CAIRGNSGTGGSSGPYNEQFF. The CDR3 DNA sequence: TGTGCCATCAGAGGAAATTCCGGGACAGGGGGATCCTCCGGCCCCTACAATGAGCAGTTCTTC.

The table lists this clonotype with a few counts. V and J are TRBV5-1 and TRBJ2-3; no definite D call. Germline CDR1 SGHRS, CDR2 YFSETQ. V lost 0 bases and J lost 0, with 11 bases in between. The CDR3 extends over 16 amino acids. CDR3 protein: CASSLDGHTSTDTQYF. CDR3 DNA: TGCGCCAGCAGCTTGGACGGCCATACTAGCACAGATACGCAGTATTTT.

This clonotype was observed a few times. The rearrangement links TRBV7-9 to TRBJ2-5; D not certain. Germline values: CDR1 SEHNR, CDR2 FQNEAQ (reference sequence). The V end lost 5 bases, the J end lost 4 bases, and 8 bases lay between the germline ends. The CDR3 loop spans 12 amino acids. The CDR3: CASSLPGETQYF. CDR3 in DNA: TGTGCCAGCAGCCTCCCAGGAGAGACCCAGTACTTC.

This rearrangement joins TRBV3-1 to TRBJ1-2; perhaps TRBD1 as D (6 bases). Looked up from germline, CDR1 is LGHDT and CDR2 is YNNKEL (reference sequence). The V end lost 5 bases, the J end lost 5 bases, and 15 bases lay between the germline ends. The CDR3 contains 14 residues. The CDR3 here is CASSASPRGYGYTF. The CDR3, as DNA: TGTGCCAGCAGCGCCAGTCCGAGGGGGTATGGCTACACCTTC.

The chain links TRBV10-2 to TRBJ2-7; 9 nucleotides line up with TRBD2. V trimming: 6 bases; J trimming: 0 bases; junction bases outside the gene matches: 9. The CDR3 loop spans 16 amino acids. CDR1 is WSHSY and CDR2 is SAAADI in the germline V gene. In DNA form, the CDR3 reads TGCGCCAGCAGGCCCTTTTGGCGGGAGGGCTCCTACGAGCAGTACTTC. Its protein is CASRPFWREGSYEQYF.

A few counts support this clonotype. The chain couples TRBV7-8 to TRBJ2-3; D not resolved. The CDR3 contains 17 residues. Germline V lookup: CDR1 SGHVS, CDR2 FQNEAQ. V was trimmed by 1 base and J by 2 bases, leaving 16 bases between them. CDR3 loop: CASSLGRLAYDTDTQYF. As DNA, the CDR3 is TGTGCCAGCAGCTTAGGTCGGCTCGCCTACGACACAGATACGCAGTATTTT.

In this sample, this clonotype turned up a few times. The CDR3 loop reads CSAGEVRGPPYTF. CDR3 DNA sequence: TGCAGTGCTGGGGAAGTTCGAGGCCCCCCGTACACCTTC. The genes are TRBV20-1 and TRBJ1-2, with D unclear. Per germline, CDR1 DFQATT and CDR2 SNEGSKA (reference sequence). CDR3 length: 13 amino acids. Trimming removed 5 bases from V and 11 bases from J, with 21 bases in between.

As to this clonotype: A much larger clone differs from this one at a single base, so this may be a read error. This rearrangement joins TRBV4-3 to TRBJ2-7, with D maybe TRBD2 (5 bases). Near its end, the DNA agrees better with TRBJ2-1, so the J call may be wrong. Germline lookup yields CDR1 LGHNA and CDR2 YSLEER. The CDR3 runs 16 residues. The CDR3, as DNA: TGCGCCGGCAGCCTGTCCCCCAGCGGCCATTTCAATGAGCAGTTCTTC. Amino acid sequence: CAGSLSPSGHFNEQFF.

This clonotype was picked up a small number of times. The CDR3 DNA follows: TGTGCCAGCAGCTTAGTCCCCGAAAGGGAGCAGTACTTC. Translation gives CASSLVPEREQYF. This chain connects TRBV7-8 to TRBJ2-5; D may be TRBD2 (5 bases). Germline lookup yields CDR1 SGHVS and CDR2 FQNEAQ. The V gene lost 1 base and the J gene lost 11 bases, with 14 bases spanning the gap. The CDR3 is made up of 13 amino acids.

The chain employs TRBV5-1 and TRBJ1-1; D gene unclear. The germline gives CDR1 SGHRS, CDR2 YFSETQ. V shed 1 base and J shed 6 bases, with 16 bases lying between them. This CDR3 comprises 15 residues. This CDR3 reads CASSLSEAIVPEAFF. The DNA of the CDR3 is TGCGCCAGCAGCTTGTCTGAGGCTATTGTTCCTGAAGCTTTCTTT.

This clonotype was counted only a few times. This sequence joins TRBV7-9 and TRBJ2-2; D is possibly TRBD2 (5 bases). Germline V gene lookup returns CDR1 SEHNR and CDR2 FQNEAQ (reference sequence). Trimming shortened V by 3 bases and J by 2 bases, and 10 bases separated the two germline ends. The CDR3 is 15 amino acids. The CDR3 here is CASSLRVLNTGELFF. CDR3 DNA: TGTGCCAGCAGCTTGCGGGTCCTAAACACCGGGGAGCTGTTTTTT. The full variable domain, with the rest looked up from reference TRBV7-9 and TRBJ2-2, is DTGVSQNPRHKITKRGQNVTFRCDPISEHNRLYWYRQTLGQGPEFLTYFQNEAQLEKSRLLSDRFSAERPKGSFSTLEIQRTEQGDSAMYLCASSLRVLNTGELFFGEGSRLTVL.

This clonotype was observed a few times. The chain recombines TRBV9 with TRBJ1-2, with 8 bases that match TRBD1. The ends lost 1 base at V and 1 base at J; junction bases unmatched: 3. CDR3 length: 15 amino acids. Germline CDR1 and CDR2: SGDLS and YYNGEE. The CDR3 sequence: CASSVQGAGNYGYTF. The CDR3 region has the DNA TGTGCCAGCAGCGTACAGGGGGCTGGTAACTATGGCTACACCTTC. The full variable domain, with the rest looked up from reference TRBV9 and TRBJ1-2, is DSGVTQTPKHLITATGQRVTLRCSPRSGDLSVYWYQQSLDQGLQFLIQYYNGEERAKGNILERFSAQQFPDLHSELNLSSLELGDSALYFCASSVQGAGNYGYTFGSGTRLTVV.

This chain links TRBV2 with TRBJ2-5; TRBD2 aligns across 7 bases. The CDR3 is made up of 17 amino acids. J gave up 2 bases and V 0 bases, and 9 bases lay outside the gene matches. From germline, CDR1 is SNHLY and CDR2 FYNNEI. The CDR3 loop reads CASSEAGVRTRQETQYF. CDR3 sequence (DNA): TGTGCCAGCAGTGAAGCGGGGGTTAGGACTAGGCAAGAGACCCAGTACTTC.

This clonotype was counted at least ten times. The V and J genes are TRBV30 and TRBJ2-1; perhaps TRBD2 as D (5 bases). The length of the CDR3 is 15 residues. Germline V gives CDR1 GTSNPN, CDR2 SVGIG (reference sequence). V was clipped by 0 bases and J by 6 bases, with 15 bases between them. The CDR3 DNA reads as TGTGCCTGGAGTGTACTAAGCGGTTCCCTCAATGAGCAGTTCTTC. Translated, it gives CAWSVLSGSLNEQFF. Combining the CDR3 with reference TRBV30 and TRBJ2-1 gives the whole variable domain SQTIHQWPATLVQPVGSPLSLECTVEGTSNPNLYWYRQAAGRGLQLLFYSVGIGQISSEVPQNLSASRPQDRQFILSSKKLLLSDSGFYLCAWSVLSGSLNEQFFGPGTRLTVL.

A few counts support this clonotype. The chain links TRBV2 to TRBJ2-7; 8 positions match TRBD1. The germline V gene encodes CDR1 SNHLY and CDR2 FYNNEI. With V trimmed by 6 bases and J by 0 bases, 4 bases remained unmatched. This CDR3 region has 14 residues. CDR3 sequence reads: CASSYRGTSYEQYF. CDR3 sequence (DNA): TGTGCCAGCAGCTACAGGGGGACCTCCTACGAGCAGTACTTC.

The J gene is TRBJ2-5, the V gene TRBV4-3; a possible D gene is TRBD2 (6 bases). Near its end, the DNA agrees better with TRBJ2-1, so the J call may be wrong. The CDR3 has 14 amino acids. Germline V lookup: CDR1 LGHNA, CDR2 YSLEER. In nucleotides, the CDR3 is TGCGCCAGCAGCCAAGATGGGGGGAACAATGAGCAGTTCTTC. Translating it yields CASSQDGGNNEQFF.

This clonotype has just a few counts. CDR3 sequence: CASSPQGRLSYNEQFF. CDR3 DNA: TGTGCCAGCAGTCCCCAGGGGCGCCTCTCCTACAATGAGCAGTTCTTC. The chain has TRBV12-3 or TRBV12-4 and TRBJ2-1; D might be TRBD1 (6 bases). V shed 5 bases and J shed 0 bases, with 14 bases lying between them. This CDR3 region has 16 residues.